The sequence of this TCR beta chain was determined in a study of blood T cell repertoires in COVID-19. Study-level information: The study drew acute and convalescent COVID-19 samples from the United States, Italy and Spain. In each case, the material was cDNA or gDNA derived from T cells, B-cell-depleted T cells, or PBMCs.

How the authors handled the data: Nucleated cell counts were estimated from reference gene primer amplification. Data came from immunoSEQ multiplex PCR; TCRdb stores just in-frame clones and leaves some out. That table is the source of V, J and clone size, and D and trimming were worked out from the DNA. This sample has 100,000 or so clones, with approximately 90% found just once. This CDR3 has 13 residues. The V gene end was trimmed by 1 base and the J gene end by 6 bases; junction bases not matched to a gene: 5. Germline V gives CDR1 GTSNPN, CDR2 SVGIG (reference sequence). The sequenced sample consisted of peripheral blood. This clonotype originated in a woman between 45 and 60 years old in a cohort sampled during active COVID-19. The rearrangement joins TRBV30 to TRBJ2-7; 8 bases map to TRBD2. In DNA form, the CDR3 reads TGTGCCTGGAGTGAACTAGCGGAAGGCGAGCAGTACTTC. Its protein is CAWSELAEGEQYF.